This passage covers 20 T cell receptor beta chains from one sample sequenced in a study of tumor-infiltrating lymphocytes in primary liver carcinoma. Co-extracting RNA and DNA was done with roughly 17-34 mg of unsorted bulk tissue as input. TCR beta cDNA was made from 400 to 500 ng total RNA with a constant-region primer. Three-round nested multiplex PCR performed with slightly modified ARM-PCR produced the TCR beta libraries. Forward primers for TRBV1-TRBV30 and a C-beta reverse primer served the first two PCR rounds, at about 9 cycles each. TCRdb ran MiXCR on the multiplex PCR reads and lists one entry per CDR3 protein. Among about 78,000 distinct CDR3 sequences listed, 71% were seen once. Material: liver tumor tissue from sampling region 4. The sample's subset: tumor region T4, right-lateral pole. These receptors all stem from a woman in her fifties or sixties with primary liver carcinoma and hepatitis B virus infection.

The chain links TRBV2 to TRBJ2-3; D gene uncertain. Trimming removed 8 bases from V and 4 bases from J, with 10 bases in between. The CDR3 length is 12 residues. CDR1 SNHLY and CDR2 FYNNEI come from the germline V gene. CDR3 loop: CASGVDADTQYF. Here the CDR3 DNA reads TGTGCCAGCGGGGTAGACGCAGATACGCAGTATTTT.

The J gene is TRBJ1-2, the V gene TRBV6-6; possible D gene TRBD1, 6 bases. CDR1 is MNHNY, CDR2 SVGAGI, per germline (reference sequence). The V end was cut by 2 bases, the J end by 10 bases, with 11 bases between. CDR3 length: 12 residues. DNA for the CDR3: TGTGCCAGCAGTTACGGGGGGCATGACTACACCTTC. It specifies CASSYGGHDYTF.

Remarks on this clonotype: One end of the junction does not line up with germline, which may come from a read error. This chain uses TRBV29-1 with TRBJ2-2; 7 nucleotides line up with TRBD1. CDR3 length equals 16 residues. Germline V gene lookup returns CDR1 SQVTM and CDR2 ANQGSEA. The CDR3 spells CSEIQTGTENTWELFF. The CDR3 bases are TGCAGCGAGATCCAAACCGGGACAGAGAACACCTGGGAGCTGTTTTTT.

Of note for this clonotype: The germline gene is not matched at one end of the junction; a read error may be the cause. This chain joins TRBV29-1 and TRBJ2-1, with D possibly TRBD2 on 6 matching bases. Germline-derived CDR1 and CDR2 are SQVTM and ANQGSEA. There are 15 residues in the CDR3. The DNA for the CDR3 is TGCAGCGTTGAATTCTCGGTTAGCGGATACAATGAGCAATTCTTC. As protein: CSVEFSVSGYNEQFF.

This chain connects TRBV11-2 to TRBJ2-3; D gene ambiguous. Trimming removed 0 bases at V and 4 bases at J, with 17 bases between. CDR1 is SGHAT and CDR2 is FQNNGV in the germline V gene. The CDR3 is made up of 17 amino acids. The chain's CDR3 is CASSLEILREGSDTQYF. CDR3 nucleotides: TGTGCCAGCAGCTTAGAGATTCTAAGGGAAGGCTCAGATACGCAGTATTTT.

Worth noting for this clonotype: The junction differs from germline at one of its ends, possibly a read error. The V gene is TRBV28, the J gene TRBJ1-2; the match to TRBD1 covers 12 bases. Germline loops: CDR1 MDHEN, CDR2 SYDVKM. The CDR3 has 17 amino acids. The CDR3 here is CAGRVLNPGQGAGGCTF. CDR3 sequence (DNA): TGTGCCGGCAGAGTCTTAAATCCGGGACAGGGGGCGGGAGGCTGCACCTTC.

This clonotype was counted ten times or more. The chain links TRBV4-2 to TRBJ2-3; 8 bases align to TRBD1. The V gene's germline CDR1 is LGHNA and CDR2 YNFKEQ. This CDR3 is built from 15 residues. The J segment lost 2 bases and the V segment lost 4 bases, leaving 5 bases of the junction unmatched. CDR3 region: CASSPTQGATDTQYF. CDR3 bases: TGTGCCAGCAGCCCGACCCAGGGGGCCACAGATACGCAGTATTTT.

On this clonotype: The CDR3 does not end in the conserved phenylalanine or tryptophan, so this is likely a read error. The chain links TRBV6-5 to TRBJ1-1, with D unresolved. Trimming took 7 bases from V and 2 from J, leaving 17 bases between them. Per the germline V gene, CDR1 is MNHEY and CDR2 is SVGAGI. The CDR3 has 15 amino acids. The CDR3 DNA follows: TGTGCCAGCAAGCTAATACAGAGAGGAAACACTGAAGCTTTCTTA. It specifies CASKLIQRGNTEAFL.

This clonotype qualifies as medium-sized. The chain employs TRBV11-3 and TRBJ2-2; 8 bases align to TRBD2. V was pared by 5 bases and J by 5 bases, with 13 bases of the junction left unmatched. There are 17 residues in the CDR3. Per the germline V gene, CDR1 is SGHNT and CDR2 is YENEEA. The CDR3 is CASSPRDSGILTGELFF. The CDR3 bases are TGTGCCAGCAGCCCCCGTGATAGCGGGATCTTGACCGGGGAGCTGTTTTTT.

The sample holds many counts of this clonotype. This chain links TRBV18 with TRBJ1-2; 7 bases align to TRBD1. The length of the CDR3 is 13 residues. Losses at the gene ends were 5 bases for V and 10 bases for J; bases not matched to a gene: 10. Germline CDR1 reads KGHSH; CDR2 reads LQKENI. Here the CDR3 DNA reads TGTGCCAGCTCATCTTCCCGGACAGGATACTACACCTTC. It yields the protein CASSSSRTGYYTF.

For this clonotype: A read error is likely, as this CDR3 ends without the conserved phenylalanine or tryptophan. The CDR3 region is CASRATLAGYSYEQYL. CDR3 DNA: TGTGCCAGCAGGGCGACACTAGCAGGGTACTCCTACGAGCAGTACTTA. The chain joins TRBV6-5 to TRBJ2-7; D might be TRBD2 (6 bases). The germline gives CDR1 MNHEY, CDR2 SVGAGI. Trimming stripped 6 bases from V and 0 bases from J, with 18 bases between. The CDR3 length is 16 residues.

On this clonotype: At one of its ends the junction is not consistent with the germline gene, which may arise from a read error. The rearrangement joins TRBV29-1 to TRBJ1-3; D gene ambiguous. CDR1 and CDR2 from the germline V gene are SQVTM and ANQGSEA. This CDR3 contains 14 residues. The CDR3 is CSVETSASGNAIYF. Here the CDR3 DNA reads TGCAGCGTCGAGACCTCGGCCTCTGGAAACGCCATATATTTT.

The chain links TRBV12-3 or TRBV12-4 to TRBJ2-1, with D tentatively TRBD2 (6 bases). The CDR3 runs to 16 residues. CDR3 in amino acids: CVSSFVAESSYNEQFF. Here the CDR3 DNA reads TGTGTCAGTAGTTTTGTAGCGGAATCCTCCTACAATGAGCAGTTCTTC.

Regarding this clonotype: A much larger clone differs from this one at a single base, so this may be a read error. V is TRBV14 and J is TRBJ2-5; no clear D. CDR1 and CDR2 from the germline V gene are SGHDN and FVKESK. The CDR3 has 13 amino acids. The CDR3 is CAGSPGHGETQYF. CDR3 nucleotides: TGTGCCGGCAGCCCCGGGCATGGAGAGACCCAGTACTTC.

Points on this clonotype: An end of the junction does not agree with germline; a read error may underlie this. J is TRBJ1-5 and V is TRBV10-3, with TRBD1 matching 11 bases. The DNA matches TRBJ2-3 better at its end, which makes the J call doubtful. The CDR3 has 18 residues. Per germline, CDR1 ENHRY and CDR2 SYGVKD. The DNA for the CDR3 is TGTGCGATCAGTGAGGGGTTCCAGTGGGGGACAGGGGGTCAGCCCCAGTATTTT. As protein: CAISEGFQWGTGGQPQYF.

Of note for this clonotype: This sequence may be a read error, since a much larger clone differs from it by one base. The rearrangement links TRBV29-1 to TRBJ2-3, with D perhaps matching TRBD1 (5 bases). The germline V gene encodes CDR1 SQVTM and CDR2 ANQGSEA. CDR3 length: 12 amino acids. This CDR3 is CSVEGGADMQYF. The DNA of the CDR3 is TGCAGCGTTGAAGGGGGCGCAGATATGCAGTATTTT.

As to this clonotype: Germline and junction disagree at one end, which may indicate a read error. The rearrangement links TRBV28 to TRBJ2-2; the D is unclear. Germline V lookup: CDR1 MDHEN, CDR2 SYDVKM. CDR3 length: 13 residues. The CDR3 nucleotides read TGTGCGAGCAGAGCCGGTGAGTTCGGGGAGCTGTTTTTT. This codes for CASRAGEFGELFF. Variable domain in full (rest from reference TRBV28 and TRBJ2-2): DVKVTQSSRYLVKRTGEKVFLECVQDMDHENMFWYRQDPGLGLRLIYFSYDVKMKEKGDIPEGYSVSREKKERFSLILESASTNQTSMYLCASRAGEFGELFFGEGSRLTVL.

Regarding this clonotype: This sequence may be a read error, since a much larger clone differs from it by one base. The V call is TRBV5-1, the J call TRBJ1-2; unclear D gene. Germline CDR1 is SGHRS and CDR2 is YFSETQ. This CDR3 is 13 amino acids long. CDR3 DNA: TGCGCCACCAGCTCCGACGGAAACTATGGCTACACCTTC. It yields the protein CATSSDGNYGYTF.

In its sample, this clonotype was seen once. The CDR3 carries no conserved terminal phenylalanine or tryptophan, so it likely arises from a read error. The gene calls are TRBV6-5 and TRBJ1-6, with 7 bases fitting TRBD1. Germline CDR1 MNHEY, CDR2 SVGAGI. The CDR3 runs to 15 residues. In nucleotides, the CDR3 is TGTGTCAGCAGTCTTACCGGGACAGAGAATTCACCCCTCCACCTT. It is translated as CVSSLTGTENSPLHL.

The CDR3 DNA reads TGTGCTCTTGGACAGAGGAATTATCAGCCCCAGCATTTT. Translating gives CALGQRNYQPQHF. J is TRBJ1-5 and V is TRBV28; D perhaps matches TRBD1 (6 bases). CDR3 length equals 13 residues. CDR1 is MDHEN, CDR2 SYDVKM, per germline.